This T cell receptor beta chain was recorded in a study of graft-versus-host responses after intestinal transplantation. Looking at the study overall: Tacrolimus and steroids were given for around 3 years to all recipients after anti-thymocyte globulin induction.

Clones were sequenced by immunoSEQ multiplex PCR, and TCRdb holds only the in-frame ones, with some missing. In the table there are 15,000 to 20,000 clones, 38% of which are singletons. V lost 2 bases, J lost 0 bases, and 17 bases lay in between. Per germline, CDR1 GTSNPN and CDR2 SVGIG (reference sequence). The CDR3 is made up of 17 amino acids. Stimulators, around 200,000 irradiated and violet-dye-labeled cells, were plated with around 200,000 CFSE-labeled responder cells. Sorting was performed after the reaction on proliferating CFSE-low CD3+CD4+ and CD3+CD8+ responders. This clone was seen once. The sequenced sample was alloreactive CD4+ T cells from a mixed lymphocyte reaction culture, obtained before intestinal transplant. Subset defined: CFSE-low proliferating T cells sorted from approximately six-day pre-transplant mixed lymphocyte reaction (GvH or HvG direction). The chain uses TRBV30 and TRBJ2-1; D not certain. The clonotype was recovered from a human patient who received an intestinal transplant. The CDR3 protein is CAWSSFFGPSSYNEQFF. In DNA form, the CDR3 reads TGTGCCTGGAGTAGTTTTTTTGGCCCGAGCTCCTACAATGAGCAGTTCTTC.